This paragraph covers one T cell receptor (beta chain) sequence. Its antigen remains unknown. These data come from a study of vaccination effects on CD4 cells after COVID-19. The method was immunoSEQ multiplex PCR; TCRdb's version includes in-frame clones alone and lacks a portion of them. The table has around 59,000 clones, roughly three quarters seen once. Prior to sequencing, the ViraFEST assay stimulated PBMC with viral peptide pools, which expanded the antigen-specific CD4+ T cells. Once cultured for approximately eleven days, the cells underwent separation to obtain CD4+ T cells. Two-dose vaccination with either BNT162b2 or mRNA-1273 was given to the participants. Researchers swapped half the medium for IL-2 medium on both days 3 and 7. The material was CD4+ T cells from PBMCs cultured with HCoV-OC43 spike peptides, obtained after COVID-19 vaccination. The subset here: HCoV-OC43 spike overlapping peptide pool stimulation. The receptor's source is a human donor who received a COVID-19 vaccine.

CDR3 sequence: CASSEWVPGNTIYF. The CDR3 DNA is TGTGCCAGCAGTGAGTGGGTTCCTGGAAACACCATATATTTT. V usage is TRBV6-1 and J usage is TRBJ1-3; unclear D gene. The CDR3 is 14 amino acids. Germline CDR1 MNHNS, CDR2 SASEGT. The V end lost 3 bases, the J end lost 2 bases, and 8 bases lay between the germline ends.